Sequencing of this T cell receptor (beta chain) was carried out in a study of blood T cell repertoires in COVID-19. Study summary: Spain, Italy and the United States supplied samples that represented acute and convalescent COVID-19.

Sequencing used immunoSEQ multiplex PCR; TCRdb keeps in-frame clones, though not all of them. Seen here are some 200,000 clones, approximately 84% observed once, and the top ten hold 5% to 6.5%. Only one count was recorded for this clone. Source material: peripheral blood. This receptor was identified in a man older than 75 with acute or convalescent COVID-19.

CDR3: CASSQVADEQFF. CDR3 bases: TGTGCCAGCAGCCAAGTGGCGGATGAGCAGTTCTTC. This sequence joins TRBV3-1 (or the pseudogene TRBV3-2) and TRBJ2-1; D unclear. V was clipped by 1 base and J by 8 bases, with 6 bases between them. The germline V gene has CDR1 LGHDT and CDR2 YNNKEL (reference sequence). The CDR3 has 12 amino acids.